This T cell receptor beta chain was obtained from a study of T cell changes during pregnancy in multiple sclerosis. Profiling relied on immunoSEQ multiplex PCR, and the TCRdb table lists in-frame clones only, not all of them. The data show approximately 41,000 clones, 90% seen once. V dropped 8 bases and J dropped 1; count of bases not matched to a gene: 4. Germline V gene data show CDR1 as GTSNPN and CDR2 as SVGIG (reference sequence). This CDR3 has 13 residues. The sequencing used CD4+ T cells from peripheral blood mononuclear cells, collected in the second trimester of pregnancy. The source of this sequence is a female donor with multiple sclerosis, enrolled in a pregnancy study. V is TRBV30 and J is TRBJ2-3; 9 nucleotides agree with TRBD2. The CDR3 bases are TGTGCCCAAGGCGGGAGGGGCACAGATACGCAGTATTTT. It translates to CAQGGRGTDTQYF.